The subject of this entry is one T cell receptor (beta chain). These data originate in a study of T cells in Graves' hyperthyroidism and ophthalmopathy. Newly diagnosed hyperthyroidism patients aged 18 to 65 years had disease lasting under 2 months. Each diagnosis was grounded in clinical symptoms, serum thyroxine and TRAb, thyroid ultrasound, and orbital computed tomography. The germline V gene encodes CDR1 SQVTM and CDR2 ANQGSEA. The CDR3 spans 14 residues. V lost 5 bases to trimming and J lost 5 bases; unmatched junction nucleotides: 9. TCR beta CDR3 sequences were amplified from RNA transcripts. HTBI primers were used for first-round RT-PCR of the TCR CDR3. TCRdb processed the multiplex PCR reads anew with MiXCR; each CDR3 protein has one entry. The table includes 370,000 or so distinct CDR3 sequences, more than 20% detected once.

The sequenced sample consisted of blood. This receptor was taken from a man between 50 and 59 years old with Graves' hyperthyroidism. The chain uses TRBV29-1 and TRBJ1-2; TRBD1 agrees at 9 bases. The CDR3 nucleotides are TGCAGCGTTTACGGGACAGGGTTCCATTATGGCTACACCTTC. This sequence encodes CSVYGTGFHYGYTF.